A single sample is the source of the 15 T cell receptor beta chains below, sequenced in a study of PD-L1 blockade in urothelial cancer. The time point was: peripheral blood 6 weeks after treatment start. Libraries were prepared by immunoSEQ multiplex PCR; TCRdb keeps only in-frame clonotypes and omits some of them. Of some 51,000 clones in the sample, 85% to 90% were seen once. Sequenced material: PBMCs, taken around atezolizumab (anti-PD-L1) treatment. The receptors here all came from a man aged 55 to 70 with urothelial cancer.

The CDR3 DNA reads TGTGCCAGCAGCCAAGATGAGGGATTCTCAACTAATGAAAAACTGTTTTTT. It yields the protein CASSQDEGFSTNEKLFF. The rearrangement links TRBV14 to TRBJ1-4; D call uncertain. Trimming left V 0 bases short and J 0 bases short, with 11 bases between. Per the germline V gene, CDR1 is SGHDN and CDR2 is FVKESK. The CDR3 is 17 amino acids.

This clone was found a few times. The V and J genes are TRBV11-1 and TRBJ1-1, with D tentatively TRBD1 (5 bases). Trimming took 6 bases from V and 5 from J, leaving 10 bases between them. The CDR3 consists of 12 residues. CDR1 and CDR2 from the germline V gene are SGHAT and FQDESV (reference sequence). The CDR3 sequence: CASRGVKTEAFF. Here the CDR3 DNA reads TGTGCCAGCAGAGGGGTAAAAACTGAAGCTTTCTTT. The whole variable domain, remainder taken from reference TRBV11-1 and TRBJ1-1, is EAEVAQSPRYKITEKSQAVAFWCDPISGHATLYWYRQILGQGPELLVQFQDESVVDDSQLPKDRFSAERLKGVDSTLKIQPAELGDSAMYLCASRGVKTEAFFGQGTRLTVV.

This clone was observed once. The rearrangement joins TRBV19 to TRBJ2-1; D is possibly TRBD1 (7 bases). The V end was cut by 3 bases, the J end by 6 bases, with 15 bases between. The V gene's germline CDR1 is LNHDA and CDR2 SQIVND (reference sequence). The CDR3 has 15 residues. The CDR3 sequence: CASSIRARGVNEQFF. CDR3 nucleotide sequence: TGTGCCAGTAGTATCAGGGCCAGGGGGGTCAATGAGCAGTTCTTC.

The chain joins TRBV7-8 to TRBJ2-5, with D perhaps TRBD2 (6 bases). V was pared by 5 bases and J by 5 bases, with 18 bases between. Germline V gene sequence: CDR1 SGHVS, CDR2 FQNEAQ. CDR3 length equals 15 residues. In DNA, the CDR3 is TGTGCCAGCAGCACCCGCGCGGGACTTAGTGAGACCCAGTACTTC. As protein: CASSTRAGLSETQYF.

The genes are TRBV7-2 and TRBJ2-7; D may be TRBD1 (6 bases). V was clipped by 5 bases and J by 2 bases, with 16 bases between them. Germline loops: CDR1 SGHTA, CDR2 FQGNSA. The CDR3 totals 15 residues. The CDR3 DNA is TGTGCCAGCAGCCCCCAGGGGCAGGGGACCTACGAGCAGTACTTC. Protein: CASSPQGQGTYEQYF.

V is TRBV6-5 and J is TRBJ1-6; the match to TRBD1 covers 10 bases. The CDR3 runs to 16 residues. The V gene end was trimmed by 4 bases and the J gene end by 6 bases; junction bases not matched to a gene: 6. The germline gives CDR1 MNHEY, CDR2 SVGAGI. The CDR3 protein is CASSLTGGGGNSPLHF. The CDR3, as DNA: TGTGCCAGCAGTTTGACAGGGGGCGGCGGTAATTCACCCCTCCACTTT.

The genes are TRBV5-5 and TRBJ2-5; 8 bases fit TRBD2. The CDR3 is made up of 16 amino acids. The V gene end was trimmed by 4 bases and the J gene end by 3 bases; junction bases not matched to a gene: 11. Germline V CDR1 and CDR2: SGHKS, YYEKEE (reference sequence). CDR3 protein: CASSVGTSPPKETQYF. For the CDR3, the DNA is TGTGCCAGCAGCGTCGGGACTAGTCCGCCTAAAGAGACCCAGTACTTC.

The CDR3 region has the DNA TGCGCCAGCAGTCAATCGCAGGCAGGATGCGGGTGTTTCTCTGGAAACACCATATATTTT. Translating it yields CASSQSQAGCGCFSGNTIYF. The chain employs TRBV23-1 and TRBJ1-3; the D is unclear. TRBV23-1 is an ORF for which the function is uncertain. The CDR3 length is 20 residues. The ends were cut back, 0 bases at V and 0 bases at J, with 21 bases in the middle.

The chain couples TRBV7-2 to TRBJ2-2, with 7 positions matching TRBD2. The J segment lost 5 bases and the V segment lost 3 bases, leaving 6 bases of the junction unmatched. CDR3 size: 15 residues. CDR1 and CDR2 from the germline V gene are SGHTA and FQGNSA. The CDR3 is CASSFGDYLTGELFF. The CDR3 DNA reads TGTGCCAGCAGCTTCGGGGACTACCTGACCGGGGAGCTGTTTTTT.

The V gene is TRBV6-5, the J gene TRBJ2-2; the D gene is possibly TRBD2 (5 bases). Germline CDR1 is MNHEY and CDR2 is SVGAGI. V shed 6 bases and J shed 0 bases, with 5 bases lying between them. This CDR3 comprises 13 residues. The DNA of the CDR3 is TGTGCCAGCAGCGGGGCGAACACCGGGGAGCTGTTTTTT. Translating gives CASSGANTGELFF.

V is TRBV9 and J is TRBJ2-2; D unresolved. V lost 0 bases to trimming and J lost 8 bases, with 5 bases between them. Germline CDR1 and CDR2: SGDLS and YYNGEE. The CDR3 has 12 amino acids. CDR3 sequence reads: CASSVDSGELFF. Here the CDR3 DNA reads TGTGCCAGCAGCGTAGATTCTGGGGAGCTGTTTTTT.

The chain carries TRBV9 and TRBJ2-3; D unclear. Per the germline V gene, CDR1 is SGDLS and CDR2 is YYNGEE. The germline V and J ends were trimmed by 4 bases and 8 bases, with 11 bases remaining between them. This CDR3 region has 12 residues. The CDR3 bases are TGTGCCAGCAGCCTAAATGCCGGTACGCAGTATTTT. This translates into CASSLNAGTQYF.

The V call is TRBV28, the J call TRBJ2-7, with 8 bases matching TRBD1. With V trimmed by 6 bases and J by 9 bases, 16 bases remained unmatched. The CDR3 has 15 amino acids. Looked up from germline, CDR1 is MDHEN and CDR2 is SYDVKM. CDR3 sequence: CASSPTGVNSLVQYF. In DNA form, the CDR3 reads TGTGCCAGCAGCCCGACAGGGGTTAACTCCTTAGTGCAGTACTTC.

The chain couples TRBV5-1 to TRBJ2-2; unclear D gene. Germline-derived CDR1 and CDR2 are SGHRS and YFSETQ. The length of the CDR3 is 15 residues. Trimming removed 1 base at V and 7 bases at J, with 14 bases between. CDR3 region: CASSLSGPGVGELFF. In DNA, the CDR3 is TGCGCCAGCAGCTTGAGTGGCCCCGGAGTCGGGGAGCTGTTTTTT.

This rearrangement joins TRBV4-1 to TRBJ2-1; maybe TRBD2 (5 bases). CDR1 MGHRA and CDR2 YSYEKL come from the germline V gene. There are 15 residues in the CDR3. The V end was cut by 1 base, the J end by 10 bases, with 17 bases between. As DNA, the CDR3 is TGCGCCAGCAGCCAAGGGAGGACGACGTCTATGGAGCAGTTCTTC. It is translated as CASSQGRTTSMEQFF.